The entry that follows covers one TCR beta chain sequence. Antigen: not known. Sequencing was performed with immunoSEQ multiplex PCR; in TCRdb, only in-frame clones are kept and a portion is missing. The sample consists of 450,000 to 550,000 clones, about 88% of them appearing once. The treatment here: some 20 received Ad26.COV2.S at low or high dose, single or two shots; 5 received placebo; per-sample allocation not given. Sampling was done on day 63 after the first vaccine or placebo injection. These data are taken from a study of Ad26.COV2.S vaccination and SARS-CoV-2 variants. Study background: It was the COV1001 Ad26.COV2.S trial arm that included the donor. Each vaccinee took Ad26.COV2.S intramuscularly, once or twice 56 days apart. Study-wide results and caveats: Spike-specific responses of CD8+ and CD4+ T cells were reported to display substantial breadth after vaccination. Those who received vaccine or placebo ended up with similar non-spike TCR breadth.

The specimen comprised peripheral blood, sampled in a trial of Ad26.COV2.S vaccine versus placebo. This clonotype originated in a person aged 18 to 65 who received the Ad26.COV2.S COVID-19 vaccine or a placebo.

The CDR3 bases are TGTGCCAGCAGTAGGGACGGGACGCCAGCTCGTTATGGCTACACCTTC. Translation gives CASSRDGTPARYGYTF. This sequence joins TRBV6-2 or TRBV6-3 and TRBJ1-2; weak D call: TRBD1 (5 bases). CDR1 MNHEY and CDR2 SVGEGT come from the germline V gene. The CDR3 sequence is 16 residues long. The germline V and J ends were trimmed by 5 bases and 5 bases, with 21 bases remaining between them.